These 9 T cell receptor beta chains share one sample of origin, sequenced in a study of molecular identifiers for immune sequencing clone quantification. TCRdb analysed the PCR reads with MiXCR anew, one entry per CDR3 protein. The table lists some 100,000 distinct CDR3 sequences, around 20% of them singletons, with about 0.85% in the top ten. The sequencing input was naive CD8+ T cells from blood, with Jurkat cell RNA spiked in. Documented subset: FACS-sorted CD8+CD4-CCR7+CD45RA+ naive T cells. The origin of the receptors is a human donor in good health. Some libraries in this study had Jurkat cell RNA spiked in.

This clonotype appeared once. This may arise from a read error, as a much more abundant clone is one base away. The CDR3 reads CASSRDTAGTYEQYF. CDR3 in DNA: TGCGCCAGCAGCCGAGATACGGCAGGGACCTACGAGCAGTACTTC. The chain carries TRBV4-3 and TRBJ2-7; D possibly corresponds to TRBD1 (5 bases). This CDR3 is 15 amino acids long. Trimming shortened V by 4 bases and J by 2 bases, and 15 bases separated the two germline ends. The germline gives CDR1 LGHNA, CDR2 YSLEER.

This clonotype was counted many times. This chain links TRBV7-9 with TRBJ1-1; perhaps TRBD1 as D (5 bases). This CDR3 region has 14 residues. Looked up from germline, CDR1 is SEHNR and CDR2 is FQNEAQ (reference sequence). V was trimmed by 8 bases and J by 2 bases, leaving 15 bases between them. DNA for the CDR3: TGTGCCAGCGGATCACAGGATCGAAACACTGAAGCTTTCTTT. Its translation is CASGSQDRNTEAFF.

This clonotype was counted at least ten times. The V call is TRBV4-1, the J call TRBJ2-2; no clear D gene. Trimming stripped 0 bases from V and 6 bases from J, with 11 bases between. The CDR3 runs 15 residues. In germline, CDR1 is MGHRA, CDR2 YSYEKL. The CDR3 DNA reads TGCGCCAGCAGCCAAGATCCTATGGATGCCGGGGAGCTGTTTTTT. Encoded protein: CASSQDPMDAGELFF.

This clonotype was found many times. The chain couples TRBV12-3 or TRBV12-4 to TRBJ2-7, with unresolved D. The V end was cut by 5 bases, the J end by 0 bases, with 8 bases between. The CDR3 has 13 amino acids. The CDR3 region has the DNA TGTGCCAGCAGTGTGGCAGGCTCCTACGAGCAGTACTTC. It encodes CASSVAGSYEQYF.

This clonotype was detected ten times or more. The chain recombines TRBV4-3 with TRBJ2-2; the match to TRBD2 covers 8 bases. The V segment lost 4 bases and the J segment 5 bases; nucleotides outside the gene matches: 9. The CDR3 totals 16 residues. CDR1 and CDR2 from the germline V gene are LGHNA and YSLEER. The CDR3 spells CASSPLASGRTGELFF. DNA of the CDR3: TGCGCCAGCAGCCCCTTGGCCAGCGGGAGAACCGGGGAGCTGTTTTTT.

This clonotype has a handful of counts. This may come from a read error, since a much larger clone is one base off. This chain links TRBV12-3 or TRBV12-4 with TRBJ2-5, with a tentative D call TRBD1 (5 bases). The CDR3 extends over 14 amino acids. CDR3 bases: TGTGCCGGCAGTTTTGTGACAGCCCAGGAGACCCAGTACTTC. It yields the protein CAGSFVTAQETQYF.

This clonotype was recorded many times. CDR3 residues: CASSQFRSGANVLTF. CDR3 nucleotides: TGTGCCAGCAGCCAGTTCCGATCTGGGGCCAACGTCCTGACTTTC. J is TRBJ2-6 and V is TRBV14, with no clear D. The CDR3 is made up of 15 amino acids. V gave up 3 bases and J gave up 1 base, with 7 bases separating them. Germline V gives CDR1 SGHDN, CDR2 FVKESK. Based on the CDR3 plus reference TRBV14 and TRBJ2-6, the full variable domain is EAGVTQFPSHSVIEKGQTVTLRCDPISGHDNLYWYRRVMGKEIKFLLHFVKESKQDESGMPNNRFLAERTGGTYSTLKVQPAELEDSGVYFCASSQFRSGANVLTFGAGSRLTVL.

This clonotype was picked up many times. This rearrangement joins TRBV20-1 to TRBJ2-5; TRBD2 agrees at 8 bases. The CDR3 is made up of 13 amino acids. V trimming: 5 bases; J trimming: 3 bases; junction bases outside the gene matches: 5. Looked up from germline, CDR1 is DFQATT and CDR2 is SNEGSKA (reference sequence). The CDR3 loop reads CSARTSGKETQYF. The DNA of the CDR3 is TGCAGTGCTCGCACTAGCGGAAAAGAGACCCAGTACTTC.

This clonotype has at least ten counts. The chain employs TRBV7-9 and TRBJ1-1; unclear D gene. Germline lookup yields CDR1 SEHNR and CDR2 FQNEAQ (reference sequence). The CDR3 runs 10 residues. With 0 bases removed from V and 7 bases from J, the gap between germline ends came to 0 bases. The CDR3 protein is CASSLAEAFF. In DNA, the CDR3 is TGTGCCAGCAGCTTAGCTGAAGCTTTCTTT.